A single sample is the source of the 28 T cell receptor beta chains below, sequenced in a study of identical twins. Using its own MiXCR run on the 5' RACE reads, TCRdb lists one record per CDR3 protein. The table has about 100,000 distinct CDR3 sequences, under 7% seen once. The material sequenced was memory T cells sorted from blood. Every receptor here comes from a woman in her fifties or sixties in good health.

This clonotype was picked up many times. V usage is TRBV5-1 and J usage is TRBJ2-3, with 7 bases identical to TRBD2. The CDR3 sequence is 15 residues long. CDR1 and CDR2 (germline): SGHRS, YFSETQ. Losses at the gene ends were 3 bases for V and 3 bases for J; bases not matched to a gene: 7. The CDR3 is CASSSTAGATDTQYF. The CDR3 DNA reads as TGCGCCAGCAGCTCCACCGCGGGAGCGACAGATACGCAGTATTTT.

This clonotype was seen ten or more times. CDR3 amino acids: CASQSGGENIQYF. The CDR3 DNA reads as TGTGCCAGCCAGTCGGGGGGAGAAAACATTCAGTACTTC. The J gene is TRBJ2-4, the V gene TRBV2, with 7 bases identical to TRBD2. The CDR3 has 13 amino acids. V was pared by 8 bases and J by 5 bases, with 6 bases of the junction left unmatched. Germline CDR1 reads SNHLY; CDR2 reads FYNNEI.

This clonotype was detected many times. This chain links TRBV5-1 with TRBJ2-3; D uncertain. The CDR3 has 16 residues. Germline V lookup: CDR1 SGHRS, CDR2 YFSETQ. The germline V and J ends were trimmed by 0 bases and 2 bases, with 13 bases remaining between them. CDR3 DNA sequence: TGCGCCAGCAGCTTGGGTGCGGCTATCTTCACAGATACGCAGTATTTT. This gives the protein CASSLGAAIFTDTQYF. The full variable domain, in which reference TRBV5-1 and TRBJ2-3 provide the parts outside the CDR3, is KAGVTQTPRYLIKTRGQQVTLSCSPISGHRSVSWYQQTPGQGLQFLFEYFSETQRNKGNFPGRFSGRQFSNSRSEMNVSTLELGDSALYLCASSLGAAIFTDTQYFGPGTRLTVL.

V and J are TRBV9 and TRBJ2-1; tentative D call: TRBD1 (5 bases). CDR1 is SGDLS and CDR2 is YYNGEE in the germline V gene. Trimming removed 6 bases from V and 0 bases from J, with 13 bases in between. There are 15 residues in the CDR3. CDR3 protein: CASKVGADSYNEQFF. The CDR3 bases are TGTGCCAGCAAGGTAGGGGCGGACTCCTACAATGAGCAGTTCTTC.

This rearrangement joins TRBV3-1 to TRBJ2-5; D possibly corresponds to TRBD2 (5 bases). The CDR3 length is 13 residues. Germline loops: CDR1 LGHDT, CDR2 YNNKEL (reference sequence). V was pared by 3 bases and J by 7 bases, with 12 bases between. The CDR3 is CASSHGSLATQYF. DNA for the CDR3: TGTGCCAGCAGCCATGGGAGCCTGGCGACCCAGTACTTC.

This clonotype is medium-sized (0.01 to 0.1%). The V and J genes are TRBV10-3 and TRBJ2-1, with TRBD2 matching 8 bases. Germline-derived CDR1 and CDR2 are ENHRY and SYGVKD. This CDR3 is built from 13 residues. With V trimmed by 9 bases and J by 5 bases, 6 bases remained unmatched. CDR3 in DNA: TGTGCCATAACCGGGACTAGTAACAATGAGCAGTTCTTC. Protein: CAITGTSNNEQFF.

This clonotype has ten or more counts. The chain combines TRBV10-3 with TRBJ2-1; TRBD1 aligns across 11 bases. After removal of 6 bases from V and 3 bases from J, the junction contained 1 base not matched to a gene. The CDR3 runs 14 residues. CDR1 is ENHRY, CDR2 SYGVKD, per germline. CDR3 sequence (DNA): TGTGCCATCAGGGGACAGGGGGACTACAATGAGCAGTTCTTC. It yields the protein CAIRGQGDYNEQFF.

The CDR3 sequence: CAISGDLTNSPLHF. Written as DNA, the CDR3 is TGTGCCATCAGTGGGGATCTGACAAATTCACCCCTCCACTTT. The V and J genes are TRBV10-3 and TRBJ1-6; unclear D gene. This CDR3 comprises 14 residues. Germline lookup yields CDR1 ENHRY and CDR2 SYGVKD. V lost 4 bases and J 7 bases, leaving 11 bases between the germline ends.

This clonotype was recorded many times. V is TRBV6-1 and J is TRBJ2-7; a weak D match, TRBD1 (6 bases). V was trimmed by 3 bases and J by 2 bases, leaving 11 bases between them. The CDR3 runs 14 residues. CDR1 and CDR2 from the germline V gene are MNHNS and SASEGT. CDR3 sequence (DNA): TGTGCCAGCAGTGAGCCAGGGGTTACCTACGAGCAGTACTTC. Protein: CASSEPGVTYEQYF.

This clonotype was seen repeatedly, ten times or more. The chain uses TRBV28 and TRBJ2-3, with 8 positions matching TRBD2. The V gene end was trimmed by 11 bases and the J gene end by 3 bases; junction bases not matched to a gene: 13. The CDR3 contains 15 residues. The germline gives CDR1 MDHEN, CDR2 SYDVKM. The CDR3 DNA follows: TGTGCCCTCCGTGGAGCGGGAGTAGGGACAGATACGCAGTATTTT. It codes for CALRGAGVGTDTQYF. The full variable domain, rest sourced from reference TRBV28 and TRBJ2-3, is DVKVTQSSRYLVKRTGEKVFLECVQDMDHENMFWYRQDPGLGLRLIYFSYDVKMKEKGDIPEGYSVSREKKERFSLILESASTNQTSMYLCALRGAGVGTDTQYFGPGTRLTVL.

This clonotype was recorded a few times. The chain couples TRBV10-3 to TRBJ1-4; D may be TRBD1 (5 bases). The CDR3 contains 16 residues. The V gene's germline CDR1 is ENHRY and CDR2 SYGVKD. V was clipped by 0 bases and J by 5 bases, with 13 bases between them. The CDR3 here is CAISESWGGGNEKLFF. In nucleotides, the CDR3 is TGTGCCATCAGTGAGTCGTGGGGCGGAGGAAATGAAAAACTGTTTTTT.

This clonotype was detected many times. V gene TRBV11-2 combines with J gene TRBJ1-3; unclear D gene. The germline CDR1 and CDR2 sequences are SGHAT and FQNNGV. V was trimmed by 4 bases and J by 8 bases, leaving 15 bases between them. The CDR3 is 14 amino acids. The CDR3 region has the DNA TGTGCCAGCAGCTCAACGGGAAGGGAGGACACCATATATTTT. As protein: CASSSTGREDTIYF.

The table lists this clonotype with many counts. The chain recombines TRBV9 with TRBJ2-3; the D is unclear. V was trimmed by 1 base and J by 1 base, leaving 10 bases between them. The length of the CDR3 is 15 residues. The germline CDR1 and CDR2 sequences are SGDLS and YYNGEE. As DNA, the CDR3 is TGTGCCAGCAGCGTACTTTCACCAGGCACAGATACGCAGTATTTT. This translates into CASSVLSPGTDTQYF.

This clonotype was recorded a few times. A read error may produce the germline difference seen at one junction end. Here the CDR3 DNA reads TGTGCCAGCACCCTCCAGACTAGCAGAGATACGCAGTATTTT. Its protein product is CASTLQTSRDTQYF. The chain uses TRBV12-3 or TRBV12-4 and TRBJ2-3, with TRBD2 matching 7 bases. The CDR3 length is 14 residues.

In this sample, this clonotype turned up many times. The chain couples TRBV6-1 to TRBJ2-7; 7 bases agree with TRBD1. Germline V CDR1 and CDR2: MNHNS, SASEGT. V shed 5 bases and J 3 bases; nucleotides not matched to a gene: 4. The CDR3 runs 13 residues. The CDR3 region has the DNA TGTGCCAGCAGTAGACAGGGTCTCTACGAGCAGTACTTC. This translates into CASSRQGLYEQYF.

This clonotype was picked up many times. The V and J genes are TRBV2 and TRBJ2-1; D is unclear. Germline CDR1 reads SNHLY; CDR2 reads FYNNEI. Trimming left V 6 bases short and J 8 bases short, with 26 bases between. The CDR3 is made up of 17 amino acids. CDR3 loop: CASSADDHRVGRDEQFF. The DNA of the CDR3 is TGTGCCAGCAGCGCGGATGACCATAGGGTCGGTCGGGATGAGCAGTTCTTC.

This clonotype was seen ten or more times. V usage is TRBV11-2 and J usage is TRBJ2-5; no reliable D call. CDR3 length: 11 amino acids. Germline CDR1 SGHAT, CDR2 FQNNGV. V was cut by 4 bases and J by 7 bases, with 7 bases left in between. This CDR3 reads CASSSVGTQYF. Here the CDR3 DNA reads TGTGCCAGCAGCTCTGTGGGGACCCAGTACTTC. The whole variable domain, remainder taken from reference TRBV11-2 and TRBJ2-5, is EAGVAQSPRYKIIEKRQSVAFWCNPISGHATLYWYQQILGQGPKLLIQFQNNGVVDDSQLPKDRFSAERLKGVDSTLKIQPAKLEDSAVYLCASSSVGTQYFGPGTRLLVL.

In its sample, this clonotype was seen many times. The V gene is TRBV3-1, the J gene TRBJ1-2, with TRBD1 identical over 7 bases. V was pared by 0 bases and J by 4 bases, with 2 bases of the junction left unmatched. The V gene's germline CDR1 is LGHDT and CDR2 YNNKEL (reference sequence). The CDR3 length is 14 residues. The CDR3: CASSQDGTVYGYTF. The CDR3 DNA is TGTGCCAGCAGCCAAGATGGGACAGTCTATGGCTACACCTTC. Filled out from reference TRBV3-1 and TRBJ1-2, the complete variable domain reads DTAVSQTPKYLVTQMGNDKSIKCEQNLGHDTMYWYKQDSKKFLKIMFSYNNKELIINETVPNRFSPKSPDKAHLNLHINSLELGDSAVYFCASSQDGTVYGYTFGSGTRLTVV.

With regard to this clonotype: With a much larger clone just one base away, this may be a read error. The CDR3 DNA reads TGTGCCAGCAGTGACAGGTCGGGGTGGAGCTACCCCTTC. This gives the protein CASSDRSGWSYPF. V is TRBV2 and J is TRBJ1-2; D gene uncertain. The V gene's germline CDR1 is SNHLY and CDR2 FYNNEI. The CDR3 loop spans 13 amino acids.

This clonotype was counted many times. This sequence joins TRBV19 and TRBJ2-7, with 10 bases that match TRBD1. Unmatched junction bases numbered 13, after V lost 5 bases and J lost 3 bases. The CDR3 spans 17 residues. Germline assignment: CDR1 LNHDA and CDR2 SQIVND (reference sequence). The DNA for the CDR3 is TGTGCCAGTAGTCTGACAGGGGGCGCGGGAATGGTCTACGAGCAGTACTTC. Protein sequence: CASSLTGGAGMVYEQYF.

This clonotype was seen ten or more times. The chain combines TRBV5-1 with TRBJ1-1; D is uncertain. The CDR3 runs 15 residues. V lost 0 bases and J 3 bases, leaving 12 bases between the germline ends. Germline V gives CDR1 SGHRS, CDR2 YFSETQ. The CDR3 coding sequence is TGCGCCAGCAGCTTGGCCAGTAGGGCGGACACTGAAGCTTTCTTT. Amino acids: CASSLASRADTEAFF.

There are many counts of this clonotype. The chain uses TRBV29-1 and TRBJ2-7; perhaps TRBD2 as D (5 bases). CDR1 and CDR2 (germline): SQVTM, ANQGSEA. V was clipped by 4 bases and J by 7 bases, with 17 bases between them. The CDR3 consists of 13 residues. CDR3 sequence (DNA): TGCAGCGTTGTGGGAACGGGGAGTACGGAGCAGTACGTC. This encodes CSVVGTGSTEQYV.

This clonotype was observed at least ten times. The V call is TRBV24-1, the J call TRBJ2-2; no clear D gene. Between the trimmed V and J ends, which lost 1 base and 3 bases, there was a span of 5 bases. This CDR3 region has 14 residues. Germline lookup yields CDR1 KGHDR and CDR2 SFDVKD. The CDR3 region has the DNA TGTGCCACCAGTGATTTCTGGCACACCGGGGAGCTGTTTTTT. It specifies CATSDFWHTGELFF.

This clonotype was detected only a few times. The genes are TRBV4-1 and TRBJ1-1; maybe TRBD1 (6 bases). The germline gives CDR1 MGHRA, CDR2 YSYEKL. V lost 0 bases and J lost 7, with 18 bases in between. The CDR3 length is 16 residues. DNA for the CDR3: TGCGCCAGCAGCCAAGAGGGCGCAGGGGTTGGTAGTGAAGCTTTCTTT. Translation: CASSQEGAGVGSEAFF.

The rearrangement uses TRBV7-8 and TRBJ2-7, with D unclear. Germline CDR1 and CDR2: SGHVS and FQNEAQ. V lost 8 bases and J 8 bases, leaving 10 bases between the germline ends. The CDR3 consists of 10 residues. Here the CDR3 DNA reads TGTGCCAGCTCGGGTGGCCAGCAGTACTTC. Translating gives CASSGGQQYF.

This clonotype occurred many times. J is TRBJ1-4 and V is TRBV29-1; the match to TRBD1 covers 10 bases. Germline V gene lookup returns CDR1 SQVTM and CDR2 ANQGSEA. The CDR3 loop spans 12 amino acids. V was clipped by 7 bases and J by 7 bases; unmatched bases: 3. The CDR3 region is CSARDRGEKLFF. CDR3 sequence (DNA): TGCAGCGCCCGGGACAGGGGTGAAAAACTGTTTTTT.

This clonotype was counted ten times or more. V gene TRBV20-1 combines with J gene TRBJ2-3, with TRBD2 matching 9 bases. The CDR3 length is 17 residues. Germline V gene data show CDR1 as DFQATT and CDR2 as SNEGSKA (reference sequence). The V gene end was trimmed by 1 base and the J gene end by 2 bases; junction bases not matched to a gene: 10. The CDR3 protein is CSARGQWASGTTDTQYF. In DNA, the CDR3 is TGCAGTGCTAGAGGTCAGTGGGCTAGCGGGACCACAGATACGCAGTATTTT.

V and J are TRBV7-3 and TRBJ2-1; D is uncertain. Deletions cut 2 bases from V and 2 bases from J, with 10 bases between. From germline, CDR1 is SGHTA and CDR2 FQGTGA. The CDR3 spans 15 residues. CDR3 protein: CASSLAPEPYNEQFF. CDR3 DNA: TGTGCCAGCAGCTTAGCCCCTGAGCCCTACAATGAGCAGTTCTTC. The complete variable domain, with remaining parts taken from reference TRBV7-3 and TRBJ2-1, reads GAGVSQTPSNKVTEKGKYVELRCDPISGHTALYWYRQSLGQGPEFLIYFQGTGAADDSGLPNDRFFAVRPEGSVSTLKIQRTERGDSAVYLCASSLAPEPYNEQFFGPGTRLTVL.